This T cell receptor beta chain was obtained from a study of T-cell reconstitution after alpha-beta-depleted transplantation in children. The TCRbeta library incorporated unique molecular identifiers. TCRdb passed the PCR reads through MiXCR, listing each CDR3 protein once. The sample includes fewer than 550,000 distinct CDR3 sequences, 9.5% to 12% of them seen just once. Trimming took off 2 bases at V and 1 base at J, with 14 bases between the two ends. Germline V lookup: CDR1 MDHEN, CDR2 SYDVKM. CDR3 size: 17 residues. This TCR was sampled from a female patient aged 2-9 years who had a stem cell transplant for aplastic anemia, so the T cells may come from the graft donor. The source was PBMCs, mostly from graft donor cells, collected 180 days after TCRalphabeta/CD19-depleted stem cell transplant. The chain couples TRBV28 to TRBJ2-2, with D possibly matching TRBD2 (6 bases). CDR3 sequence: CASSLTLRRGNTGELFF. CDR3 coding DNA: TGTGCCAGCAGTTTAACCTTGCGGCGGGGGAACACCGGGGAGCTGTTTTTT.